Below, 3 T cell receptor beta chains from the same sample are listed, as sequenced in a study of CD8 T cells in Susac syndrome. RNA amounts of roughly 0.45 to 1 ug underwent reverse transcription with random hexamers. Each CDR3 protein is one row after TCRdb ran MiXCR on the immunoSEQ multiplex PCR reads. The sample includes about 130,000 distinct CDR3 sequences, over 85% of them seen just once. Sequenced: CD8+ T cells from PBMCs. These receptors all come from a human donor with Susac syndrome.

V usage is TRBV24-1 and J usage is TRBJ2-1, with TRBD2 matching 9 bases. The CDR3 extends over 17 amino acids. V was pared by 3 bases and J by 4 bases, with 9 bases of the junction left unmatched. The germline CDR1 and CDR2 sequences are KGHDR and SFDVKD. CDR3 coding DNA: TGTGCCACCAGTGATGGCCAAACTAGCGGGCTGTACAATGAGCAGTTCTTC. Translation gives CATSDGQTSGLYNEQFF.

The chain recombines TRBV30 with TRBJ1-1; D not resolved. Trimming took off 4 bases at V and 1 base at J, with 10 bases between the two ends. Looked up from germline, CDR1 is GTSNPN and CDR2 is SVGIG (reference sequence). This CDR3 contains 13 residues. As DNA, the CDR3 is TGTGCCTGGAATAGTCACGGGAACACTGAAGCTTTCTTT. Protein sequence: CAWNSHGNTEAFF.

This clonotype was observed a single time. This rearrangement joins TRBV12-5 to TRBJ2-1; no clear D gene. There are 13 residues in the CDR3. V lost 1 base and J 9 bases, leaving 10 bases between the germline ends. Per the germline V gene, CDR1 is LGHNT and CDR2 is FRNRAP. The CDR3 sequence is CASGLDSVGEQFF. CDR3 nucleotide sequence: TGTGCTAGTGGTTTGGACTCAGTCGGTGAGCAGTTCTTC.